Sequencing of this T cell receptor (beta chain) was carried out in a study of beta chain features in type 1 diabetes. V lost 5 bases and J lost 5, with 13 bases in between. Germline CDR1 LNHDA, CDR2 SQIVND (reference sequence). This CDR3 spans 14 amino acids. The collection from each donor was one heparinised blood draw averaging around 0.11 L. Sorting with CD45RO/CCR7/CD25/CD127/CD95/CD27 yielded naive, central memory, regulatory and stem-like memory CD4+ cells. TCRB transcripts that were expressed got sequenced, as all of the isolated RNA had been reverse transcribed. The table came from immunoSEQ multiplex PCR; TCRdb's copy has only in-frame clones and leaves some out. This sample has under 250,000 clones, with 25% to 30% found just once.

The specimen was central memory CD4+ T cells from blood. The sequence was collected from a young man in good health. The chain has TRBV19 and TRBJ2-1; D unresolved. CDR3 in amino acids: CASSGVVRDNEQFF. CDR3 nucleotide sequence: TGTGCCAGTAGTGGTGTGGTTCGGGACAATGAGCAGTTCTTC.